This TCR beta chain was retrieved from a study of cytomegalovirus exposure and HLA in healthy donors. This CDR3 is built from 15 residues. The V gene's germline CDR1 is MNHNS and CDR2 SASEGT. V dropped 6 bases and J dropped 2; count of bases not matched to a gene: 7. The PCR employed 60 Vbeta primers together with 13 Jbeta primers. In the authors' workflow: A later analysis counted about 80 million unique TCR beta chains, 10 million to 12 million shared. Profiling relied on immunoSEQ multiplex PCR, and the TCRdb table lists in-frame clones only, not all of them. The V and J calls and the clone size are those of that table, but D and trimming were determined from the DNA. The table lists some 130,000 clones. Overall study findings and caveats: 150 or so TCR beta chains were listed as cytomegalovirus-associated.

In regard to this clone: The antigen is unknown.

This clonotype was sampled from a man younger than 35 in good health and CMV-seronegative. The chain carries TRBV6-1 and TRBJ2-3; TRBD1 matches at 8 bases. The sequenced sample consisted of PBMCs. As DNA, the CDR3 is TGTGCCAGCAGGGATGGACAGGGCCACACAGATACGCAGTATTTT. Residues: CASRDGQGHTDTQYF.